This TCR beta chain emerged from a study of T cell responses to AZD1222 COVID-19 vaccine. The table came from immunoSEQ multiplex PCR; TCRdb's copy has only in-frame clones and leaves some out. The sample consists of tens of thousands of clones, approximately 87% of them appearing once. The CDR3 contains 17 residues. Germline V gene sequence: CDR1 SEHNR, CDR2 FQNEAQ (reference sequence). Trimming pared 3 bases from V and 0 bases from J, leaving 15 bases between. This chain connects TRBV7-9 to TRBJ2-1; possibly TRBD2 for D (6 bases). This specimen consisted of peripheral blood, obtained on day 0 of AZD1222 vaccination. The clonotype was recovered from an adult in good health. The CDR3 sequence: CASSFTGARSSYNEQFF. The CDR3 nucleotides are TGTGCCAGCAGCTTTACGGGAGCCCGAAGCTCCTACAATGAGCAGTTCTTC.